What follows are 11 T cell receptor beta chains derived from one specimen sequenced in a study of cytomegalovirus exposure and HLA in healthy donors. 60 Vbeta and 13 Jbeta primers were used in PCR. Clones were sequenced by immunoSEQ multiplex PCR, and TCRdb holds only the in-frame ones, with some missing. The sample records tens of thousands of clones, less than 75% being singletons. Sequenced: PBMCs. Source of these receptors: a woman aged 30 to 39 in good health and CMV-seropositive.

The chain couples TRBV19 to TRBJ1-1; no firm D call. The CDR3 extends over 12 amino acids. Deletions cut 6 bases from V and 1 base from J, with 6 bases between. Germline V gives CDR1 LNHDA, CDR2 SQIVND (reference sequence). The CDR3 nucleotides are TGTGCCAGTAGGGCGGGGAACACTGAAGCTTTCTTT. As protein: CASRAGNTEAFF.

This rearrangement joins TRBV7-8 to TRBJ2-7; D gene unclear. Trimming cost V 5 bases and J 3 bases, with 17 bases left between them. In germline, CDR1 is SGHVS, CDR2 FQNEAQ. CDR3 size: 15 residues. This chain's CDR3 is CASSKIHGSIYEQYF. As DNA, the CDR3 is TGTGCCAGCAGCAAGATCCACGGTTCAATCTACGAGCAGTACTTC.

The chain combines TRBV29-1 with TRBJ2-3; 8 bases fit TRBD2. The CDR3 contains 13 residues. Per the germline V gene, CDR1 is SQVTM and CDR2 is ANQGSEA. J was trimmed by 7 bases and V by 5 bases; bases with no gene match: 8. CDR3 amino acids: CSVRRGGQNTQYF. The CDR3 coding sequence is TGCAGCGTTCGCCGGGGGGGCCAAAATACGCAGTATTTT.

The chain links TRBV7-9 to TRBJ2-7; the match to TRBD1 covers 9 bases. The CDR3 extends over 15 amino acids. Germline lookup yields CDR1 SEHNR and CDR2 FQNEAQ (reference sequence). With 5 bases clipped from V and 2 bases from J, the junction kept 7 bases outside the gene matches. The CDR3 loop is CASSRRDRVAYEQYF. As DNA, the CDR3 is TGTGCCAGCAGCCGGCGGGACAGGGTCGCCTACGAGCAGTACTTC. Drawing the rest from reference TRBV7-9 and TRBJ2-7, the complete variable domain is DTGVSQNPRHKITKRGQNVTFRCDPISEHNRLYWYRQTLGQGPEFLTYFQNEAQLEKSRLLSDRFSAERPKGSFSTLEIQRTEQGDSAMYLCASSRRDRVAYEQYFGPGTRLTVT.

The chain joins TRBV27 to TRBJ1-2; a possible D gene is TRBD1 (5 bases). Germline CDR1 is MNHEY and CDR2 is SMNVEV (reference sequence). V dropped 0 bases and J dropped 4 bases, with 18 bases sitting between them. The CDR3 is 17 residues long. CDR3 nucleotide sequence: TGTGCCAGCAGTTTATCTTGGGGGGGTGGCAGGGTCTATGGCTACACCTTC. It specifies CASSLSWGGGRVYGYTF.

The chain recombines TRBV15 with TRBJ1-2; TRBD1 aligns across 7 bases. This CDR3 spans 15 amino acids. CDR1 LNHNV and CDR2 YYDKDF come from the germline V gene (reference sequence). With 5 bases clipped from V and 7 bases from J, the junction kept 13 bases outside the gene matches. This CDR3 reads CATSAFLRGQCGYTF. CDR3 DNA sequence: TGTGCCACCAGCGCATTCCTAAGGGGACAGTGTGGCTACACCTTC.

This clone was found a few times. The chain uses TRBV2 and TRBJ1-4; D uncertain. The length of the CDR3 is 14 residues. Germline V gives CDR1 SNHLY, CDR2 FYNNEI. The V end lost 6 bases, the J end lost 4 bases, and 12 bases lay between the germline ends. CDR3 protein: CASSPGVYNEKLFF. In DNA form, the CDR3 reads TGTGCCAGCAGCCCCGGGGTCTATAATGAAAAACTGTTTTTT.

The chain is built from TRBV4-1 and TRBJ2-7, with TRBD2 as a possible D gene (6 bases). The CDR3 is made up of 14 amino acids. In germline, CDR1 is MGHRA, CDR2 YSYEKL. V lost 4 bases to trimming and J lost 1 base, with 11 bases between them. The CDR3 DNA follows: TGCGCCAGCAGCCTGACTAGTGGGTCCTACGAGCAGTACTTC. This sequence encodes CASSLTSGSYEQYF.

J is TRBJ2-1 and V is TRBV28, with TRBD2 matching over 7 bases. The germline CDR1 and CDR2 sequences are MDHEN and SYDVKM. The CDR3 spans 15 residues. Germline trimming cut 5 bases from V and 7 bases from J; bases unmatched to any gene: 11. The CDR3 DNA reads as TGTGCCAGCAGTCCCGCCAGCGGGGAGAGGAATGAGCAGTTCTTC. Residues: CASSPASGERNEQFF.

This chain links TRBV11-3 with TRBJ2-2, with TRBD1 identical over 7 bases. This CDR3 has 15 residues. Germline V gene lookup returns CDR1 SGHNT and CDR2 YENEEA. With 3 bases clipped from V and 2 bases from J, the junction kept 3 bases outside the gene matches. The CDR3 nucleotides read TGTGCCAGCAGCTTGGGACAGACTAACACCGGGGAGCTGTTTTTT. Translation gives CASSLGQTNTGELFF.

Here the CDR3 reads CASSQDTGRDTQYF. The CDR3 DNA reads TGCGCCAGCAGCCAAGATACAGGCCGGGATACGCAGTATTTT. This chain uses TRBV4-3 with TRBJ2-3, with D perhaps matching TRBD1 (5 bases). The CDR3 consists of 14 residues. Trimming took 0 bases from V and 6 from J, leaving 10 bases between them. Looked up from germline, CDR1 is LGHNA and CDR2 is YSLEER.